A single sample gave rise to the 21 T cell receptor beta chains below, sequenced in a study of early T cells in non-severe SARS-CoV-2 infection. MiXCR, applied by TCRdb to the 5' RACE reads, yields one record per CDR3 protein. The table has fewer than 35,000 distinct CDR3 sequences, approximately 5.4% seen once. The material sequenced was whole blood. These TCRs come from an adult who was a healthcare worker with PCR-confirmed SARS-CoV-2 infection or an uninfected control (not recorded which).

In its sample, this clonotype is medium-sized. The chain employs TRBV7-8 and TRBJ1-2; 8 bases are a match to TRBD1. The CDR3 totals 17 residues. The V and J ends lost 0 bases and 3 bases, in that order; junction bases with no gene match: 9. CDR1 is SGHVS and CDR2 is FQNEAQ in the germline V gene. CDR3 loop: CASSLAPRTGRYYGYTF. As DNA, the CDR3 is TGTGCCAGCAGCTTAGCGCCTCGGACAGGGAGGTACTATGGCTACACCTTC. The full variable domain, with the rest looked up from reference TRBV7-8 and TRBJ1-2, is GAGVSQSPRYKVAKRGQDVALRCDPISGHVSLFWYQQALGQGPEFLTYFQNEAQLDKSGLPSDRFFAERPEGSVSTLKIQRTQQEDSAVYLCASSLAPRTGRYYGYTFGSGTRLTVV.

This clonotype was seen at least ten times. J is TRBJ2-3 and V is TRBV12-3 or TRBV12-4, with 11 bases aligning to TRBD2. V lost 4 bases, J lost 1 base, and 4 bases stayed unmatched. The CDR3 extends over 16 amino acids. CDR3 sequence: CASSYSGRAGTDTQYF. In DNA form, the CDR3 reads TGTGCCAGCAGTTATAGCGGGAGGGCCGGCACAGATACGCAGTATTTT.

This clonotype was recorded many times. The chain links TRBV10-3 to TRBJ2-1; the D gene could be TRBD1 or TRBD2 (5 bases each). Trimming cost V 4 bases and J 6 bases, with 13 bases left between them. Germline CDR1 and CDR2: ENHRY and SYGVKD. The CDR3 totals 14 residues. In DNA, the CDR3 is TGTGCCATCAGTGCTTCAGGGACGACCAATGAGCAGTTCTTC. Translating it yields CAISASGTTNEQFF.

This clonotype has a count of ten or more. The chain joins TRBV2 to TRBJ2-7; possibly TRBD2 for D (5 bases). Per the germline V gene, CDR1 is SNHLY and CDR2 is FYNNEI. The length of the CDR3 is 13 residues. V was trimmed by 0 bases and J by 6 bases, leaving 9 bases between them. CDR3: CASSEAASGEQYF. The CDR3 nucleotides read TGTGCCAGCAGTGAAGCGGCGAGCGGCGAGCAGTACTTC. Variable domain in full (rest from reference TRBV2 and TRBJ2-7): EPEVTQTPSHQVTQMGQEVILRCVPISNHLYFYWYRQILGQKVEFLVSFYNNEISEKSEIFDDQFSVERPDGSNFTLKIRSTKLEDSAMYFCASSEAASGEQYFGPGTRLTVT.

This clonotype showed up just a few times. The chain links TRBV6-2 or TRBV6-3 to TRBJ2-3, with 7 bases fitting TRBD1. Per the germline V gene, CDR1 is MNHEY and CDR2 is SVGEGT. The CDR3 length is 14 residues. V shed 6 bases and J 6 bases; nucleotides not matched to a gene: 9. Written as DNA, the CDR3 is TGTGCCAGCAGGCGGACAGGTTCCTTGGATACGCAGTATTTT. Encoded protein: CASRRTGSLDTQYF.

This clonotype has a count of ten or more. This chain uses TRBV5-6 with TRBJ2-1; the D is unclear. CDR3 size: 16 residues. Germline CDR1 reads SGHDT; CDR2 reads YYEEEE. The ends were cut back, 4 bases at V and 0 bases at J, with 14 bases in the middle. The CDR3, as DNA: TGTGCCAGCAGCCTACGGGTTTGGGGCTCCTACAATGAGCAGTTCTTC. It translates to CASSLRVWGSYNEQFF.

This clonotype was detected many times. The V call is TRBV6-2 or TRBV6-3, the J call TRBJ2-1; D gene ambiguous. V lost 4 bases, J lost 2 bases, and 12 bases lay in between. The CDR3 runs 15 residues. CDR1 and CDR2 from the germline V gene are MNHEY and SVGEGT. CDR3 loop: CASSLATPTYNEQFF. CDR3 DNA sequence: TGTGCCAGCAGTTTGGCAACCCCGACCTACAATGAGCAGTTCTTC.

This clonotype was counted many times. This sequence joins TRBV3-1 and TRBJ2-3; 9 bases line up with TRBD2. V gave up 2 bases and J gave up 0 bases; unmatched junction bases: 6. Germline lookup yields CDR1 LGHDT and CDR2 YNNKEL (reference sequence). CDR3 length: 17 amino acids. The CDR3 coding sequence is TGTGCCAGCAGCCAATTGCGGGAGGGACCTAGCACAGATACGCAGTATTTT. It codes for CASSQLREGPSTDTQYF.

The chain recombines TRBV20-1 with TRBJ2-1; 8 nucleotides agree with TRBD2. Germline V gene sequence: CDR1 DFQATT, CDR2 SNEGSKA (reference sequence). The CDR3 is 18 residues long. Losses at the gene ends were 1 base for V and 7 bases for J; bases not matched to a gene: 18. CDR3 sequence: CSARGYLQKRELRNEQFF. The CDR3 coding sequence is TGCAGTGCTAGAGGGTACCTCCAAAAGCGGGAGCTAAGGAATGAGCAGTTCTTC.

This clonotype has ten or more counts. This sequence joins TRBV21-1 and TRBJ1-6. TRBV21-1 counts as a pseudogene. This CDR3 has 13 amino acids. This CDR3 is CASSPPHYSPLHF. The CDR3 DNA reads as TGTGCCAGCAGCCCTCCACACTATTCACCCCTCCACTTT.

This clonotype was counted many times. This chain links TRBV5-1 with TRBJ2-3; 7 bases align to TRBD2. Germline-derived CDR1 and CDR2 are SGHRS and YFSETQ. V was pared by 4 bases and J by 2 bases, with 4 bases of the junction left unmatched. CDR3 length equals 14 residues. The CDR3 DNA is TGCGCCAGCAGCGGGAGCGGGGACACAGATACGCAGTATTTT. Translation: CASSGSGDTDTQYF.

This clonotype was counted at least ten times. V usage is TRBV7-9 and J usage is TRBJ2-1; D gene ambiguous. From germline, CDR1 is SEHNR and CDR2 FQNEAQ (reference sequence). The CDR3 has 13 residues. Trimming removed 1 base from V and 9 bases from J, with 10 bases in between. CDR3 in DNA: TGTGCCAGCAGCTTAGAAGTAAGGAGTGAGCAGTTCTTC. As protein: CASSLEVRSEQFF.

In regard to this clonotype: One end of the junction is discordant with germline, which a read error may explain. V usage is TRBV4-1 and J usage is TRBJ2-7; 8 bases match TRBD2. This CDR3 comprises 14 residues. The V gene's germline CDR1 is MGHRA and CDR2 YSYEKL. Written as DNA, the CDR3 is TGCGCCAGCAGCCAGGAACTAGCGGTCCCCGTGCTGAACTTC. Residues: CASSQELAVPVLNF.

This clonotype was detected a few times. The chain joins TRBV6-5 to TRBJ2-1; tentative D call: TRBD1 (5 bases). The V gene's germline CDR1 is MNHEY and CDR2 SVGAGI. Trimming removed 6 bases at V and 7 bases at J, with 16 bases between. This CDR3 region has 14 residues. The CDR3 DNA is TGTGCCAGCAGCCCCCGAGCAGGGTGGAATGAGCAGTTCTTC. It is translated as CASSPRAGWNEQFF.

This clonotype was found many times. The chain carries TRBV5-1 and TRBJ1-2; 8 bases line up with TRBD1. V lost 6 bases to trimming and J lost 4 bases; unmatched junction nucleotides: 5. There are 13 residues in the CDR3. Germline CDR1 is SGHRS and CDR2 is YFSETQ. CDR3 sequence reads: CASNPGQGYGYTF. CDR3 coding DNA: TGCGCCAGCAACCCTGGACAGGGCTATGGCTACACCTTC.

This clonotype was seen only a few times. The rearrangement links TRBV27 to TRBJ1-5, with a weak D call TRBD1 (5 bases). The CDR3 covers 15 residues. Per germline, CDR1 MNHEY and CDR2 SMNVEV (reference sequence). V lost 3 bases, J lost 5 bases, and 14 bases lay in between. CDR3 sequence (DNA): TGTGCCAGCAGTTTCAGGCCGGGGGGAGATCAGCCCCAGCATTTT. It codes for CASSFRPGGDQPQHF.

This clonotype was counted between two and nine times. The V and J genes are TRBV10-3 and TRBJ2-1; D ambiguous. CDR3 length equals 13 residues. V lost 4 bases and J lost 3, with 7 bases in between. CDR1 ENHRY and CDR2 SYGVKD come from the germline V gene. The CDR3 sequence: CAISVGGYNEQFF. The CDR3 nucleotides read TGTGCCATCAGTGTCGGCGGCTACAATGAGCAGTTCTTC.

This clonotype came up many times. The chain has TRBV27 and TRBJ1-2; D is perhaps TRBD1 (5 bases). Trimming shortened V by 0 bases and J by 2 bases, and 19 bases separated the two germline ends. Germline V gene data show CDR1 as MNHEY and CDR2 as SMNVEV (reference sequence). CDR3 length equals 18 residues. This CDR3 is CASSLSGSGGIRNYGYTF. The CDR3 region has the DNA TGTGCCAGCAGTTTATCTGGTTCGGGGGGGATTAGGAACTATGGCTACACCTTC.

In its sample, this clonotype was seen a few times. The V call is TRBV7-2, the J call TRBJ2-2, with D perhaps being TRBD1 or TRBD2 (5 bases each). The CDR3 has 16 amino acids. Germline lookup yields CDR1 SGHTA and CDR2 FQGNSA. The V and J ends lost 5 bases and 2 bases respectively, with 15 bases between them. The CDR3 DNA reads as TGTGCCAGCAGCCTATTGGGACGGATTAACACCGGGGAGCTGTTTTTT. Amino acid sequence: CASSLLGRINTGELFF.

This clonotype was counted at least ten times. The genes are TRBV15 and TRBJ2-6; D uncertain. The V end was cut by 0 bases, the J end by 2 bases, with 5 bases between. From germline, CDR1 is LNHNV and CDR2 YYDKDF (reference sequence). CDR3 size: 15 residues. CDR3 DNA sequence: TGTGCCACCAGCAGAGATCTCCCTGGGGCCAACGTCCTGACTTTC. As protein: CATSRDLPGANVLTF.

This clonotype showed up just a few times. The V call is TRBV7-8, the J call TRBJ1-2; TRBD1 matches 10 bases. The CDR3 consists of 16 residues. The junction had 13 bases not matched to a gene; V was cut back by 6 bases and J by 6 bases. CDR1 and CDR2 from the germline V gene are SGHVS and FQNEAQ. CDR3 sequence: CASSTRVAGTGDGYTF. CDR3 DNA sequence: TGTGCCAGCAGTACTAGGGTAGCCGGGACAGGGGATGGCTACACCTTC.